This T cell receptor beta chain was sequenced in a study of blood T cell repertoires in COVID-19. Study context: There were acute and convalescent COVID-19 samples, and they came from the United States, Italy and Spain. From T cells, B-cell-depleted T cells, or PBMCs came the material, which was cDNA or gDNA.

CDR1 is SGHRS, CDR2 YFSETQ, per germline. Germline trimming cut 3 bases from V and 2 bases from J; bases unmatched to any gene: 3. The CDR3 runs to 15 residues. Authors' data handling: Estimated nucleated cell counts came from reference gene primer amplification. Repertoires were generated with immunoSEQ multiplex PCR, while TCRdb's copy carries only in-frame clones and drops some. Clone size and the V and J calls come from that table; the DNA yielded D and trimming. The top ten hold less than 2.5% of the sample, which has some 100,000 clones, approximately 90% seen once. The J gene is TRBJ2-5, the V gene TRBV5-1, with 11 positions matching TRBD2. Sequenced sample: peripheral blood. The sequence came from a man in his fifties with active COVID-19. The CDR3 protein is CASSWGLAEQETQYF. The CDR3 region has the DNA TGCGCCAGCAGCTGGGGACTAGCGGAACAAGAGACCCAGTACTTC.